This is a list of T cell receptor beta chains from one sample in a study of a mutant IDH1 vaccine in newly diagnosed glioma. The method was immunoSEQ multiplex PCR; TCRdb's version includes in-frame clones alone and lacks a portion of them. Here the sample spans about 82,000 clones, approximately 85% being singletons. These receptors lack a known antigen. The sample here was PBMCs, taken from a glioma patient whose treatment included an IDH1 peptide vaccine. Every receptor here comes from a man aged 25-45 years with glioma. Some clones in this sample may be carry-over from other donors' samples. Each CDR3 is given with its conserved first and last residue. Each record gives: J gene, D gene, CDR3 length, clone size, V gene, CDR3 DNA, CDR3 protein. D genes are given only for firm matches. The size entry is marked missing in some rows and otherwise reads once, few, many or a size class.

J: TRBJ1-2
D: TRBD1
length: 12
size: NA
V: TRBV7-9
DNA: TGTGCCAGCAGCGGGGACAGGTCCGGCTACACCTTC
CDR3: CASSGDRSGYTF

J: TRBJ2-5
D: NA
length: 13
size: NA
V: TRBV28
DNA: TGTGCCAGCAGCTTCACAGGACAAGAGACCCAGTACTTC
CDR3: CASSFTGQETQYF

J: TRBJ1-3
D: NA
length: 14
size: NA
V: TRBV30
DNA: TGTGCCTGGAGTGCGTCCCCCCGAACGAACACCATATATTTT
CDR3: CAWSASPRTNTIYF

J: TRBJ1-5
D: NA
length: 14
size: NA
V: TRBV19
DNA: TGTGCCAGTAGTATAGAGGCCAGCAATCAGCCCCAGCATTTT
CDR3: CASSIEASNQPQHF

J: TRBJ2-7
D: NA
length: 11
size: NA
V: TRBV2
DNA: TGTGCCAGCGGTGACAGCTACGAGCAGTACTTC
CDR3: CASGDSYEQYF

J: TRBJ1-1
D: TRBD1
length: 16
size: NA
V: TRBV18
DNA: TGTGCCAGCTCACCACTCGGGACAGGGGCGAACACTGAAGCTTTCTTT
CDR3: CASSPLGTGANTEAFF

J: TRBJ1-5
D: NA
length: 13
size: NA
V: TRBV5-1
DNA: TGCGCCAGCAAAGGCGATTCGGGACAGCCCCAGCATTTT
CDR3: CASKGDSGQPQHF

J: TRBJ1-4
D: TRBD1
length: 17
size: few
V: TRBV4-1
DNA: TGCGCCAGCAGCCAAGGCCAGGGGGCGGTAACTAATGAAAAACTGTTTTTT
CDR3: CASSQGQGAVTNEKLFF

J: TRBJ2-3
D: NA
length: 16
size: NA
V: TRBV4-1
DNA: TGCGCCAGCAGCCAAGATGGGAGCGGGAGCACAGATACGCAGTATTTT
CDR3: CASSQDGSGSTDTQYF

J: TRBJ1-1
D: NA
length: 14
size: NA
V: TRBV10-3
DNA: TGTGCCATCAGTGTGGGGGACGGGTGGACTGAAGCTTTCTTT
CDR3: CAISVGDGWTEAFF

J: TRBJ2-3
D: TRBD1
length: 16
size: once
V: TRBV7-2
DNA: TGTGCCAGCAGCCCGGACAGGGGGCGGGGAACAGATACGCAGTATTTT
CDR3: CASSPDRGRGTDTQYF

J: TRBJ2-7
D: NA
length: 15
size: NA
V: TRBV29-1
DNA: TGCAGCGTTCGTAGGGCGAAGGGAGTGAACTACGAGCAGTACTTC
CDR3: CSVRRAKGVNYEQYF

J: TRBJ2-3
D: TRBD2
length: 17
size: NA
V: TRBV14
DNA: TGTGCCAGCAGCCCCTTGGGGAGCGGGAGATCGACAGATACGCAGTATTTT
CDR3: CASSPLGSGRSTDTQYF

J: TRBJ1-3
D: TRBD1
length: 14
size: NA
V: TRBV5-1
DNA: TGCGCCAGCAGCTCGCCGGGACAGCGAAACACCATATATTTT
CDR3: CASSSPGQRNTIYF

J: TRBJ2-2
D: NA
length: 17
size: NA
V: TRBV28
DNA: TGTGCCAGCAGTTTACGCTCGGAAAGGGGATTTACCGGGGAGCTGTTTTTT
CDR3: CASSLRSERGFTGELFF

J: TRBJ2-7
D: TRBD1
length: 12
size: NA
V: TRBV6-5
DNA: TGTGCCAGCAGTGGACAGGGCGGCGAGCAGTACTTC
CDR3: CASSGQGGEQYF

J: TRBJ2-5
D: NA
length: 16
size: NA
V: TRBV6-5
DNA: TGTGCCAGCAGTTACTCGAGGGAAGAGGTATCAGAGACCCAGTACTTC
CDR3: CASSYSREEVSETQYF